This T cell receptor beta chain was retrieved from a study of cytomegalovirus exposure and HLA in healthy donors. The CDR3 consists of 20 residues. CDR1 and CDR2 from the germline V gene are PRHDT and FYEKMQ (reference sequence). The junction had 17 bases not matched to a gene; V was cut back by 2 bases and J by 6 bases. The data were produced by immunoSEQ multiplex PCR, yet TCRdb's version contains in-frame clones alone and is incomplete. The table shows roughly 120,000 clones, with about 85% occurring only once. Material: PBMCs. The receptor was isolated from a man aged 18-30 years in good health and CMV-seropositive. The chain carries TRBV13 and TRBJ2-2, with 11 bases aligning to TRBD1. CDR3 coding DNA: TGTGCCAGCAGCTTACTCCTAGCACCGGGACAGGGGGATGGGGCCGGGGAGCTGTTTTTT. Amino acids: CASSLLLAPGQGDGAGELFF.